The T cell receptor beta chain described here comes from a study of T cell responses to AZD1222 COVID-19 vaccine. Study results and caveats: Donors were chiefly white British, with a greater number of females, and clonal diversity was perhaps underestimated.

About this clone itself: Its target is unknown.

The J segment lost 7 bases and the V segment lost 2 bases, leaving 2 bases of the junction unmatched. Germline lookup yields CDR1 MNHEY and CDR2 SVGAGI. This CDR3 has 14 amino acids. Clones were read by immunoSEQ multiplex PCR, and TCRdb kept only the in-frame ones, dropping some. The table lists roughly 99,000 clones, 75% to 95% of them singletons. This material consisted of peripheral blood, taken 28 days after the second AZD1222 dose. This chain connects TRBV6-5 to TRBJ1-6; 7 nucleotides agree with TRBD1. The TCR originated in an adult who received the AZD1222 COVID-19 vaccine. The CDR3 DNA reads TGTGCCAGCAGTTACGGGACAGCGAATTCACCCCTCCACTTT. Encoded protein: CASSYGTANSPLHF.